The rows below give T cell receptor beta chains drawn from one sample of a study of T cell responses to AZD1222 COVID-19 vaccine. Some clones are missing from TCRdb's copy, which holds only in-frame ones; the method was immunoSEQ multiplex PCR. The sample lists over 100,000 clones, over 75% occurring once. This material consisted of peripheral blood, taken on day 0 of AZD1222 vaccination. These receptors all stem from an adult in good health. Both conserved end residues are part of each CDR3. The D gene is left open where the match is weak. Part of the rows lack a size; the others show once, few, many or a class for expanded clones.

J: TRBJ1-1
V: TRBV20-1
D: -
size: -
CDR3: CSASLPGRDTEAFF
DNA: TGCAGTGCTAGTCTCCCAGGTCGGGACACTGAAGCTTTCTTT

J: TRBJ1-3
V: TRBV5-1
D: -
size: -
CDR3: CASSLAGLGNTIYF
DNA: TGCGCCAGCAGCTTGGCAGGGCTTGGAAACACCATATATTTT

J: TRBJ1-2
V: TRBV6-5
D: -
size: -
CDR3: CASRPTDSSNYGYTF
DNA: TGTGCCAGCAGGCCGACAGACAGCTCTAACTATGGCTACACCTTC

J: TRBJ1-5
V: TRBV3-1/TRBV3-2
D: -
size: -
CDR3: CASSPALDQPQHF
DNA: TGTGCCAGCAGTCCCGCTCTCGATCAGCCCCAGCATTTT

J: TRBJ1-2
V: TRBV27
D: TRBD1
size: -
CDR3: CASSLIGQDNYGYTF
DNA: TGTGCCAGCAGTTTAATAGGACAGGATAACTATGGCTACACCTTC

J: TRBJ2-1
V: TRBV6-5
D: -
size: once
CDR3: CASTRYNEQFF
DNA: TGTGCCAGCACCCGATACAATGAGCAGTTCTTC

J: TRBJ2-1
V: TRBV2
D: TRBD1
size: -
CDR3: CASRNRGAYNEQFF
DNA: TGTGCCAGCCGAAACAGGGGCGCGTACAATGAGCAGTTCTTC

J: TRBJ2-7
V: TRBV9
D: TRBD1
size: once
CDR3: CASSVNEGAEQYF
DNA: TGTGCCAGCAGCGTAAATGAGGGGGCCGAGCAGTACTTC

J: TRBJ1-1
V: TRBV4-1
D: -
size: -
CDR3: CASSRSGFVTEAFF
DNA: TGCGCCAGCAGCCGCAGTGGGTTCGTCACTGAAGCTTTCTTT

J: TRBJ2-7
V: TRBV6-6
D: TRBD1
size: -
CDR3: CASSSTGQQEQYF
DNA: TGTGCCAGCAGTTCTACGGGACAGCAAGAGCAGTACTTC

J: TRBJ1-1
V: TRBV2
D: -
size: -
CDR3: CASSLDSNTEAFF
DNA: TGTGCCAGCAGTCTTGACAGCAACACTGAAGCTTTCTTT

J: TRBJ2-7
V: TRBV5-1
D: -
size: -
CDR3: CASSLFREPYEQYF
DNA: TGCGCCAGCAGCCTATTCCGGGAGCCCTACGAGCAGTACTTC

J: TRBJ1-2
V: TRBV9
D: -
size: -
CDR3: CASSHDLDGYTF
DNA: TGTGCCAGCTCCCACGATTTAGATGGCTACACCTTC

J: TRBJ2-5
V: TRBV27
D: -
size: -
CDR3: CASSWSNERGTQYF
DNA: TGTGCCAGCAGTTGGTCCAATGAACGGGGGACCCAGTACTTC

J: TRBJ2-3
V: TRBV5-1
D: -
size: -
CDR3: CASSVGTDGFTDTQYF
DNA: TGCGCCAGCAGCGTAGGGACCGACGGTTTCACAGATACGCAGTATTTT